The 19 T cell receptor beta chains below all came from one sample that was sequenced in a study of neurological immune-mediated disorders. TCRdb ran MiXCR on the 5' RACE reads and lists one entry per CDR3 protein. The table has tens of thousands of distinct CDR3 sequences, roughly 15% seen once. Input material: CD4+ T cells from blood. The receptors were sampled from an older woman with HTLV-1-associated myelopathy (HAM/TSP).

This clonotype was seen many times. The gene calls are TRBV12-3 or TRBV12-4 and TRBJ1-5; D is ambiguous. This CDR3 is 13 amino acids long. Trimming shortened V by 3 bases and J by 3 bases, and 6 bases separated the two germline ends. The CDR3 is CASSFLTNQPQHF. The CDR3 DNA reads as TGTGCCAGCAGTTTTTTAACCAATCAGCCCCAGCATTTT.

In its sample, this clonotype was seen many times. V is TRBV5-1 and J is TRBJ1-5; weak D call: TRBD1 (6 bases). Germline V gene lookup returns CDR1 SGHRS and CDR2 YFSETQ. V was cut by 1 base and J by 4 bases, with 18 bases left in between. CDR3 length: 17 residues. The chain's CDR3 is CASSLSPTGFGNQPQHF. The DNA of the CDR3 is TGCGCCAGCAGCTTGTCCCCGACAGGTTTTGGAAATCAGCCCCAGCATTTT.

This clonotype was found many times. V gene TRBV20-1 combines with J gene TRBJ2-1, with D unclear. Germline assignment: CDR1 DFQATT and CDR2 SNEGSKA (reference sequence). This CDR3 spans 17 amino acids. Trimming stripped 0 bases from V and 0 bases from J, with 15 bases between. The CDR3 here is CSARDPRGSSSYNEQFF. Here the CDR3 DNA reads TGCAGTGCTAGAGATCCGCGTGGGTCAAGCTCCTACAATGAGCAGTTCTTC.

This clonotype was observed at least ten times. The J gene is TRBJ2-1, the V gene TRBV20-1, with TRBD1 identical over 12 bases. CDR3 length equals 15 residues. Germline V gene lookup returns CDR1 DFQATT and CDR2 SNEGSKA (reference sequence). J gave up 8 bases and V 1 base, and 6 bases lay outside the gene matches. For the CDR3, the DNA is TGCAGTGCTAGAGCCGGGACAGGGGGCTTCGATGAGCAGTTCTTC. Translating it yields CSARAGTGGFDEQFF.

There are many counts of this clonotype. The J gene is TRBJ2-7, the V gene TRBV18, with 7 nucleotides matching TRBD1. This CDR3 spans 16 amino acids. In germline, CDR1 is KGHSH, CDR2 LQKENI. Trimming cost V 3 bases and J 4 bases; bases outside gene matches: 12. The CDR3 reads CASSPSTAGTEYEQYF. The CDR3, as DNA: TGTGCCAGCTCACCCTCTACCGCCGGGACAGAATACGAGCAGTACTTC.

CDR3 DNA: TGTGCCAGCCAAGAACTACGGGACACTGAAGCTTTCTTT. Amino acid sequence: CASQELRDTEAFF. The chain employs TRBV18 and TRBJ1-1; D is undetermined. Germline CDR1 and CDR2: KGHSH and LQKENI. The V end was cut by 8 bases, the J end by 3 bases, with 13 bases between. This CDR3 has 13 amino acids.

This clonotype was recorded many times. V and J are TRBV7-9 and TRBJ2-4; 9 bases match TRBD1. The CDR3 contains 15 residues. CDR1 is SEHNR, CDR2 FQNEAQ, per germline (reference sequence). The ends lost 5 bases at V and 1 base at J; junction bases unmatched: 3. CDR3 coding DNA: TGTGCCAGCAGCATACAGGGGGCGGCCAAAAACATTCAGTACTTC. Translating gives CASSIQGAAKNIQYF.

The genes are TRBV13 and TRBJ2-5; D gene uncertain. Trimming removed 6 bases from V and 2 bases from J, with 13 bases in between. Germline-derived CDR1 and CDR2 are PRHDT and FYEKMQ (reference sequence). The CDR3 loop spans 14 amino acids. CDR3 loop: CASRPSDGQETQYF. DNA for the CDR3: TGTGCCAGCAGACCCTCGGACGGACAAGAGACCCAGTACTTC.

Concerning this clonotype itself: This sequence may be a read error, since a much larger clone differs from it by one base. The gene calls are TRBV7-8 and TRBJ2-4, with 7 bases that match TRBD1. V shed 3 bases and J 0 bases; nucleotides not matched to a gene: 5. Germline V gene lookup returns CDR1 SGHVS and CDR2 FQNEAQ. CDR3 size: 16 residues. CDR3 in amino acids: CASSFRDSIAKNIQYF. CDR3 nucleotide sequence: TGTGCCAGCAGCTTTCGGGACAGTATAGCCAAAAACATTCAGTACTTC.

In the case of this clonotype: A clone one base away is much larger, so this may be a read error. The gene calls are TRBV20-1 and TRBJ2-5, with D perhaps matching TRBD1 (6 bases). The CDR3 runs to 17 residues. Germline CDR1 and CDR2: DFQATT and SNEGSKA (reference sequence). V dropped 2 bases and J dropped 3 bases, with 22 bases sitting between them. The CDR3 here is CSARPVGASGWKETQYF. Here the CDR3 DNA reads TGCAGTGCTAGACCCGTGGGGGCGTCTGGTTGGAAAGAGACCCAGTACTTC.

Many counts were recorded for this clonotype. The V call is TRBV4-1, the J call TRBJ1-1; TRBD1 might be the D (5 bases). Germline V gives CDR1 MGHRA, CDR2 YSYEKL. V shed 0 bases and J shed 0 bases, with 11 bases lying between them. The CDR3 is made up of 16 amino acids. The CDR3, as DNA: TGCGCCAGCAGCCAAGAGTTTGGGGCCGTGAACACTGAAGCTTTCTTT. It encodes CASSQEFGAVNTEAFF.

This clonotype was detected ten times or more. V and J are TRBV20-1 and TRBJ2-3; 8 bases agree with TRBD2. Germline CDR1 reads DFQATT; CDR2 reads SNEGSKA (reference sequence). The J segment lost 0 bases and the V segment lost 0 bases, leaving 17 bases of the junction unmatched. CDR3 size: 20 residues. The CDR3, as DNA: TGCAGTGCTAGAGAGAGGCCCTATTCGCGGGGGGTCCGTAGCACAGATACGCAGTATTTT. Protein product: CSARERPYSRGVRSTDTQYF.

This clonotype showed up many times. The chain uses TRBV5-1 and TRBJ2-3, with 11 positions matching TRBD1. The J call may not be correct, given that the DNA end is closer to TRBJ2-5. Germline CDR1 and CDR2: SGHRS and YFSETQ. The CDR3 is made up of 15 amino acids. This CDR3 is CASSPRTGGPETQYF. CDR3 DNA: TGCGCCAGCAGCCCCAGGACAGGGGGCCCAGAGACCCAGTACTTC.

This clonotype showed up many times. The genes are TRBV6-6 and TRBJ2-3; 8 bases agree with TRBD2. J lost 1 base, V lost 5 bases, and 11 bases had no gene match. CDR3 length: 17 amino acids. From germline, CDR1 is MNHNY and CDR2 SVGAGI (reference sequence). The DNA of the CDR3 is TGTGCCAGCAGTACCGGACCCCGGGGGGGAGGCACAGATACGCAGTATTTT. It codes for CASSTGPRGGGTDTQYF.

For this clonotype: One end of the junction is discordant with germline, which a read error may explain. The V and J genes are TRBV7-9 and TRBJ2-7; TRBD2 is a possible D gene (5 bases). Germline V gene lookup returns CDR1 SEHNR and CDR2 FQNEAQ (reference sequence). The CDR3 has 15 amino acids. The chain's CDR3 is CGSSLARDASYEQYF. Written as DNA, the CDR3 is TGTGGCAGCAGCTTAGCCCGGGATGCATCCTACGAGCAGTACTTC.

This clonotype showed up many times. The chain employs TRBV7-9 and TRBJ2-2; no firm D call. The CDR3 spans 13 residues. Deletions cut 2 bases from V and 6 bases from J, with 7 bases between. The V gene's germline CDR1 is SEHNR and CDR2 FQNEAQ (reference sequence). CDR3 sequence reads: CASSLPGPGELFF. CDR3 coding DNA: TGTGCCAGCAGCTTACCCGGGCCCGGGGAGCTGTTTTTT.

Many counts were recorded for this clonotype. The chain is built from TRBV5-1 and TRBJ2-5, with 7 bases fitting TRBD1. Germline CDR1 and CDR2: SGHRS and YFSETQ. This CDR3 has 14 residues. J gave up 3 bases and V 3 bases, and 5 bases lay outside the gene matches. CDR3 DNA sequence: TGCGCCAGCAGCTCGGGACAGTTGGAAGAGACCCAGTACTTC. Its translation: CASSSGQLEETQYF.

This clonotype was seen at least ten times. The chain carries TRBV5-1 and TRBJ2-1; possibly TRBD2 for D (6 bases). Trimming took off 4 bases at V and 10 bases at J, with 15 bases between the two ends. CDR3 size: 13 residues. From germline, CDR1 is SGHRS and CDR2 YFSETQ. The CDR3 loop reads CASSITSFQEQFF. In DNA form, the CDR3 reads TGCGCCAGCAGCATTACTAGCTTTCAGGAGCAGTTCTTC. Full variable domain (rest looked up from reference TRBV5-1 and TRBJ2-1): KAGVTQTPRYLIKTRGQQVTLSCSPISGHRSVSWYQQTPGQGLQFLFEYFSETQRNKGNFPGRFSGRQFSNSRSEMNVSTLELGDSALYLCASSITSFQEQFFGPGTRLTVL.

This clonotype was counted at least ten times. The J gene is TRBJ1-2, the V gene TRBV20-1, with a possible D match to TRBD1 (5 bases). With 5 bases removed from V and 4 bases from J, the gap between germline ends came to 11 bases. Per the germline V gene, CDR1 is DFQATT and CDR2 is SNEGSKA (reference sequence). The CDR3 length is 12 residues. CDR3 bases: TGCAGTGCTCAGACAGAACTCTATGGCTACACCTTC. This encodes CSAQTELYGYTF.